A selection of T cell receptor beta chains follows, all from one sample in a study of cytomegalovirus exposure and HLA in healthy donors. Repertoires were generated with immunoSEQ multiplex PCR, while TCRdb's copy carries only in-frame clones and drops some. The sample has 100,000 to 150,000 clones, roughly nine tenths seen once; the top ten hold about 1.1%. The sample consisted of PBMCs. The receptors shown here come from a woman younger than 30 in good health and CMV-seronegative. Both conserved end residues are part of each CDR3. Each record gives: D gene, clone size, J gene, V gene, CDR3 DNA, CDR3 protein. The D gene is left open where the match is weak. Not every row has a clone size; where given, it reads once, few, many or a size class.

.	.	TRBJ1-5	TRBV7-2	TGTGCCAGCAGCTTAGGGCGGAACAATCAGCCCCAGCATTTT	CASSLGRNNQPQHF
TRBD1	.	TRBJ1-1	TRBV5-6	TGTGCCAGCAGCTGGATGTTTGGGACAGTCATGAACACTGAAGCTTTCTTT	CASSWMFGTVMNTEAFF
.	.	TRBJ1-4	TRBV7-9	TGTGCCAGCAGCCTAGGGAGCGTGCCTAATGAAAAACTGTTTTTT	CASSLGSVPNEKLFF
.	.	TRBJ1-6	TRBV25-1	TGTGCCAGCAGTGAATCTTGGGGGCTGGGTTCACCCCTCCACTTT	CASSESWGLGSPLHF
.	.	TRBJ2-2	TRBV29-1	TGCAGCGTCCCCTCTTTAACCGGGGAGCTGTTTTTT	CSVPSLTGELFF
.	.	TRBJ1-1	TRBV28	TGTGCCAGCAGTTCAAGGGGTCCTGAAGCTTTCTTT	CASSSRGPEAFF
.	.	TRBJ2-3	TRBV28	TGTGCCAGCAGCCTGCCGGGGGTGCAGTATTTT	CASSLPGVQYF
TRBD2	.	TRBJ2-1	TRBV29-1	TGCAGCGTTCCAAGATTAGCGGGGCCCGGGCAGTTCTTC	CSVPRLAGPGQFF
.	once	TRBJ1-5	TRBV7-6	TGTGCCAGCAGCTTAGGGGCATCGGCGGGTCAGCCCCAGCATTTT	CASSLGASAGQPQHF
.	.	TRBJ2-1	TRBV30	TGTGCCTGGAGTTCCCCCGTTCTGGAGCAGTTCTTC	CAWSSPVLEQFF
.	.	TRBJ2-7	TRBV6-5	TGTGCCACCGAGGGGGCGGGAGGTCCCTACGAGCAGTACTTC	CATEGAGGPYEQYF
.	.	TRBJ1-2	TRBV18	TGTGCCAGCTCACCGTCGGGATTCCCCACGGGCTATGGCTACACCTTC	CASSPSGFPTGYGYTF
.	.	TRBJ2-5	TRBV6-6	TGTGCCAGCAGTACTAGTAGACAAGAGACCCAGTACTTC	CASSTSRQETQYF
.	.	TRBJ2-1	TRBV7-9	TGTGCCAGCAGCTTATTGTTCGATGAGCAGTTCTTC	CASSLLFDEQFF
TRBD1	.	TRBJ1-2	TRBV5-1	TGCGCCAGCAGCTTGGTCCTGGACAGGGTGAACTTTTATGGCTACACCTTC	CASSLVLDRVNFYGYTF
TRBD2	.	TRBJ2-1	TRBV18	TGTGCCAGCACAATACGGGGGGACAATGAGCAGTTCTTC	CASTIRGDNEQFF
.	.	TRBJ1-5	TRBV5-6	TGTGCCAGCAGCCTGGACGGGGGAGGTCAGCCCCAGCATTTT	CASSLDGGGQPQHF
TRBD1	.	TRBJ2-2	TRBV11-3	TGTGCCAGCAGCTCCTCCTGGACAGGGATTACGAACACCGGGGAGCTGTTTTTT	CASSSSWTGITNTGELFF
.	.	TRBJ1-4	TRBV29-1	TGCAGCGTTGGTATAAAGCGGGGGACGGATCCTGAAAAACTGTTTTTT	CSVGIKRGTDPEKLFF
TRBD1	.	TRBJ1-6	TRBV19	TGTGCCAGTAGTATCCCCGGGACAGGCACGGCTTTACTGAGCTCCTATAATTCACCCCTCCACTTT	CASSIPGTGTALLSSYNSPLHF
.	.	TRBJ1-2	TRBV6-5	TGTGCCATTTGGGGGCAGGACGGCTACACCTTC	CAIWGQDGYTF
TRBD1	.	TRBJ1-2	TRBV29-1	TGCAGCGTTACCGGGACAGGCGCCTATGGCTACACCTTC	CSVTGTGAYGYTF
TRBD1	.	TRBJ2-4	TRBV2	TGTGCCAGCAGTGATGTACCGGGACAGGTAAACATTCAGTACTTC	CASSDVPGQVNIQYF
.	.	TRBJ1-2	TRBV28	TGTGCCAGCACCGGGTTGCCCGATGGCTACACCTTC	CASTGLPDGYTF
.	.	TRBJ2-7	TRBV29-1	TGCAGCGTTGTATGGGCAGCGGCTTTCTACGAGCAGTACTTC	CSVVWAAAFYEQYF
TRBD1	.	TRBJ1-1	TRBV2	TGTGCCAGCAGTGAGGACGACAGGGGGAACACTGAAGCTTTCTTT	CASSEDDRGNTEAFF
.	.	TRBJ2-5	TRBV18	TGTGCCAGCTCACCATTCGCGGGAACGAGGGAGACCCAGTACTTC	CASSPFAGTRETQYF
TRBD2	once	TRBJ2-7	TRBV29-1	TGCAGCGTTGAGTTGGTAAGCGGGGACTCCTACGAGCAGTACTTC	CSVELVSGDSYEQYF
.	.	TRBJ1-2	TRBV28	TGTGCCAGCAGTGCGAGCGGGACGAATAATGGCTACACCTTC	CASSASGTNNGYTF
TRBD1	few	TRBJ2-4	TRBV6-5	TGTGCCAGCCGAGACAGGGGAGACAAAAACATTCAGTACTTC	CASRDRGDKNIQYF
.	.	TRBJ2-1	TRBV5-8	TGTGCCAGCAGCCCCCGTTGGCTAGCGACGAACAATGAGCAGTTCTTC	CASSPRWLATNNEQFF
.	.	TRBJ2-7	TRBV10-2	TGCGCCAGCAGTTTCCCCCAGGGGGGAGTCTACGAGCAGTACTTC	CASSFPQGGVYEQYF
.	once	TRBJ2-1	TRBV6-5	TGTGCCAGCAGTTACTCCGCAAGGGACTATGAGCAGTTCTTC	CASSYSARDYEQFF
.	.	TRBJ1-1	TRBV21-1	TGTGCCACACCGAACAGGCTGAACACTGAAGCTTTCTTT	CATPNRLNTEAFF
TRBD2	.	TRBJ2-3	TRBV9	TGTGCCACCCACTACGCGGCTAGCGGCTACACAGATACGCAGTATTTT	CATHYAASGYTDTQYF
.	.	TRBJ1-1	TRBV7-2	TGTGCCAGCAGCTTAGCGTTGGGGCAGGGCTCCACTGAAGCTTTCTTT	CASSLALGQGSTEAFF
.	once	TRBJ2-5	TRBV11-2	TGTGCCAGCAGCCCCGGTCCCCGCGCTCAAGAGACCCAGTACTTC	CASSPGPRAQETQYF
.	.	TRBJ2-7	TRBV2	TGTGCCAGCAGTGAAACCAGGGTTGCCTACGAGCAGTACTTC	CASSETRVAYEQYF
.	.	TRBJ2-2	TRBV14	TGTGCCAGCAGCCAAGATCTGGGGGCCTCTCTGTTTTTT	CASSQDLGASLFF
.	.	TRBJ2-1	TRBV28	TGTGCCAGCAGTCCCGGGGAGAGCTCCTACAATGAGCAGTTCTTC	CASSPGESSYNEQFF
TRBD1	.	TRBJ1-3	TRBV30	TGTGCCTGGATCCTACAGGGGTCTGGAAACACCATATATTTT	CAWILQGSGNTIYF
TRBD1	few	TRBJ2-2	TRBV6-1	TGTGCCAGCAGTGGACAGGGGGCAACCGGGGAGCTGTTTTTT	CASSGQGATGELFF
TRBD2	.	TRBJ2-2	TRBV11-2	TGTGCCAGCAGCTCCAGATACAAGCGGGGGGATGACACCGGGGAGCTGTTTTTT	CASSSRYKRGDDTGELFF
TRBD1	.	TRBJ1-1	TRBV5-6	TGTGCCAGCAGCCGACAGGGGCCACCAGAAGCTTTCTTT	CASSRQGPPEAFF
.	.	TRBJ2-7	TRBV10-2	TGCGCTTGCACGGGACAAACCTACGAGCAGTACTTC	CACTGQTYEQYF
TRBD2	.	TRBJ2-1	TRBV6-4	TGTGCCAGCAGCTTGAGCGGGGGTCCCTACAATGAGCAGTTCTTC	CASSLSGGPYNEQFF
.	.	TRBJ1-4	TRBV19	TGTGCCAGTAGTATTAGCGGGCTGGCTAATGAAAAACTGTTTTTT	CASSISGLANEKLFF
.	.	TRBJ2-2	TRBV7-8	TGTGCCAGCAGCGCATCTGGAGCGGGCACCGGGGAGCTGTTTTTT	CASSASGAGTGELFF
.	.	TRBJ2-7	TRBV21-1	TGTGCCAGCAACTCCTACGATAACTGCGCCTACGAGCAGTACTTC	CASNSYDNCAYEQYF
.	.	TRBJ1-5	TRBV4-2	TGTGCCAGCAGCCAAGGAGCGGACCGGAATCAGCCCCAGCATTTT	CASSQGADRNQPQHF
.	once	TRBJ2-5	TRBV7-9	TGTGCCAGCAGCTTAGCGGGCAGCCAAGAGACCCAGTACTTC	CASSLAGSQETQYF
TRBD1	.	TRBJ1-2	TRBV7-8	TGTGCCAGCAGCAACCCCTACAGGGGTGATGACTACACCTTC	CASSNPYRGDDYTF
.	few	TRBJ2-5	TRBV4-2	TGTGCCAGCAGCTTAATGGGACTTGAGACCCAGTACTTC	CASSLMGLETQYF